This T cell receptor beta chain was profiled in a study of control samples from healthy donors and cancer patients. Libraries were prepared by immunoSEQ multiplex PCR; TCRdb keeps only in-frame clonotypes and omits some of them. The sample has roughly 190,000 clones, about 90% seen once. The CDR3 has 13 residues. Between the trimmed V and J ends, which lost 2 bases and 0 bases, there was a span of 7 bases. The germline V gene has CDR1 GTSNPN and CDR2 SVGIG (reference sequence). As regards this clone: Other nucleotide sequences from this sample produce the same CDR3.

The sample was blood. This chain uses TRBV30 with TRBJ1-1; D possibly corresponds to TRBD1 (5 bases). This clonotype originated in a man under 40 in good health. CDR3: CAWSRGVNTEAFF. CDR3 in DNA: TGTGCCTGGAGTAGGGGAGTGAACACTGAAGCTTTCTTT. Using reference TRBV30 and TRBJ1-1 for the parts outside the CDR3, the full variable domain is SQTIHQWPATLVQPVGSPLSLECTVEGTSNPNLYWYRQAAGRGLQLLFYSVGIGQISSEVPQNLSASRPQDRQFILSSKKLLLSDSGFYLCAWSRGVNTEAFFGQGTRLTVV.